Each of the 19 T cell receptor beta chains below was sequenced from the same sample in a study of shared clonotypes between healthy human individuals. Sequenced by immunoSEQ multiplex PCR; TCRdb stores in-frame clones only, minus some. This sample carries approximately 720,000 clones, approximately 75% of them seen once, and the ten largest clones take approximately 1.8%. The specimen sequenced was memory CD4+ T cells sorted from blood. The subset denotes: CD45RA-negative fraction. All receptors derive from a woman in her twenties or thirties in good health.

The rearrangement joins TRBV5-1 to TRBJ2-7; perhaps TRBD1 as D (6 bases). Germline V lookup: CDR1 SGHRS, CDR2 YFSETQ. V was clipped by 0 bases and J by 5 bases, with 21 bases between them. The CDR3 consists of 17 residues. The CDR3 bases are TGCGCCAGCAGCTTGGTTTCCGATGGCAGGGGTAGACACGAGCAGTACTTC. Amino acids: CASSLVSDGRGRHEQYF.

V and J are TRBV18 and TRBJ1-4; TRBD1 matches at 8 bases. CDR1 is KGHSH and CDR2 is LQKENI in the germline V gene. With 6 bases clipped from V and 4 bases from J, the junction kept 7 bases outside the gene matches. The CDR3 is 15 residues long. The CDR3 nucleotides read TGTGCCAGCTCGCCCGGGACAGGCATTAATGAAAAACTGTTTTTT. This translates into CASSPGTGINEKLFF.

The chain combines TRBV5-1 with TRBJ2-3; TRBD2 agrees at 9 bases. Trimming cost V 4 bases and J 4 bases; bases outside gene matches: 10. The germline gives CDR1 SGHRS, CDR2 YFSETQ. The CDR3 is 16 amino acids. DNA for the CDR3: TGCGCCAGCAGCGTTAGCGGGAGTACCCCCCCAGATACGCAGTATTTT. It specifies CASSVSGSTPPDTQYF.

The DNA of the CDR3 is TGTGCCAGCAGTTCCAACCCCTCAGGGGACACTGAAGCTTTCTTT. It codes for CASSSNPSGDTEAFF. J is TRBJ1-1 and V is TRBV28; perhaps TRBD1 as D (6 bases). V lost 4 bases and J 3 bases, leaving 15 bases between the germline ends. The CDR3 covers 15 residues. The germline V gene has CDR1 MDHEN and CDR2 SYDVKM.

V is TRBV7-7 and J is TRBJ2-7; TRBD1 or TRBD2 may be the D gene (5 bases each). The germline gives CDR1 SSHAT, CDR2 FNYEAQ (reference sequence). Trimming took 7 bases from V and 1 from J, leaving 23 bases between them. This CDR3 has 17 amino acids. CDR3 sequence reads: CASTPRGRRPGSYEQYF. The CDR3 region has the DNA TGTGCCAGCACCCCAAGGGGACGGAGACCAGGGTCCTACGAGCAGTACTTC.

As to this clone: Possible read error: a much larger clone is one base away. The CDR3 region is CASSLGDGYTF. The CDR3 nucleotides read TGTGCCAGCAGCTTAGGGGATGGCTACACCTTC. The chain uses TRBV11-3 and TRBJ1-2; the D is unclear. Germline assignment: CDR1 SGHNT and CDR2 YENEEA. The CDR3 loop spans 11 amino acids. Trimming took off 1 base at V and 6 bases at J, with 3 bases between the two ends. The full variable domain, rest sourced from reference TRBV11-3 and TRBJ1-2, is EAGVVQSPRYKIIEKKQPVAFWCNPISGHNTLYWYLQNLGQGPELLIRYENEEAVDDSQLPKDRFSAERLKGVDSTLKIQPAELGDSAVYLCASSLGDGYTFGSGTRLTVV.

This clone has a handful of counts. J is TRBJ1-5 and V is TRBV5-6; D not certain. The germline gives CDR1 SGHDT, CDR2 YYEEEE. The CDR3 totals 14 residues. V lost 4 bases, J lost 2 bases, and 10 bases lay in between. CDR3 loop: CASSTRRGNQPQHF. In nucleotides, the CDR3 is TGTGCCAGCAGCACCCGAAGGGGCAATCAGCCCCAGCATTTT. Drawing the rest from reference TRBV5-6 and TRBJ1-5, the complete variable domain is DAGVTQSPTHLIKTRGQQVTLRCSPKSGHDTVSWYQQALGQGPQFIFQYYEEEERQRGNFPDRFSGHQFPNYSSELNVNALLLGDSALYLCASSTRRGNQPQHFGDGTRLSIL.

The V gene is TRBV6-4, the J gene TRBJ2-1; no reliable D call. CDR3 length: 14 amino acids. The germline gives CDR1 MRHNA, CDR2 SNTAGT. V was clipped by 6 bases and J by 2 bases, with 11 bases between them. The CDR3 protein is CASSAGSTYNEQFF. The CDR3 DNA reads TGTGCCAGCAGCGCCGGGTCCACCTACAATGAGCAGTTCTTC.

On this clone itself: Compared with germline, one end of the junction differs, possibly owing to a read error. The rearrangement joins TRBV7-9 to TRBJ1-2, with 8 nucleotides matching TRBD1. This CDR3 comprises 13 residues. Germline-derived CDR1 and CDR2 are SEHNR and FQNEAQ (reference sequence). The CDR3 is CASSFDPGQAEVF. The CDR3 coding sequence is TGTGCCAGCAGCTTTGATCCGGGACAGGCAGAGGTATTC.

This chain connects TRBV6-5 to TRBJ2-7; 10 bases are shared with TRBD2. The V gene end was trimmed by 2 bases and the J gene end by 3 bases; junction bases not matched to a gene: 1. Germline V lookup: CDR1 MNHEY, CDR2 SVGAGI. The CDR3 spans 14 residues. For the CDR3, the DNA is TGTGCCAGCAGTTACGAGCGGGAGGGCTACGAGCAGTACTTC. It encodes CASSYEREGYEQYF.

The chain couples TRBV7-9 to TRBJ2-3; TRBD2 is a possible D gene (6 bases). CDR1 is SEHNR and CDR2 is FQNEAQ in the germline V gene (reference sequence). The CDR3 totals 15 residues. Trimming pared 2 bases from V and 7 bases from J, leaving 16 bases between. The CDR3 sequence: CASSLISGRGHTQYF. The CDR3 DNA is TGTGCCAGCAGCTTAATTAGCGGAAGGGGCCATACGCAGTATTTT.

The chain uses TRBV18 and TRBJ2-2; no clear D gene. The CDR3 loop spans 16 amino acids. Germline-derived CDR1 and CDR2 are KGHSH and LQKENI. Trimming cost V 0 bases and J 2 bases, with 10 bases left between them. This CDR3 is CASSPPFPVNTGELFF. In nucleotides, the CDR3 is TGTGCCAGCTCACCACCCTTCCCGGTTAACACCGGGGAGCTGTTTTTT.

With respect to this clone: Relative to the germline gene, one junction end is altered; a read error may explain this. This chain links TRBV6-1 with TRBJ2-1; weak D call: TRBD2 (7 bases). This CDR3 region has 13 residues. In germline, CDR1 is MNHNS, CDR2 SASEGT. This chain's CDR3 is CASSEQQGGVRVF. CDR3 bases: TGTGCCAGCAGTGAACAACAGGGAGGGGTTAGGGTCTTC.

The V call is TRBV5-1, the J call TRBJ2-1; 13 bases agree with TRBD2. Germline trimming cut 0 bases from V and 6 bases from J; bases unmatched to any gene: 3. The CDR3 length is 16 residues. CDR1 and CDR2 from the germline V gene are SGHRS and YFSETQ. CDR3 residues: CASSLDGLAGVNEQFF. The CDR3 nucleotides are TGCGCCAGCAGCTTGGATGGACTAGCGGGAGTCAATGAGCAGTTCTTC.

DNA of the CDR3: TGTGCCAGCAGTTTCCGAATGGGGGGAGGGACTGAAGCTTTCTTT. Its protein is CASSFRMGGGTEAFF. The V call is TRBV27, the J call TRBJ1-1; D might be TRBD1 (5 bases). The germline V and J ends were trimmed by 3 bases and 5 bases, with 16 bases remaining between them. CDR3 length equals 15 residues. Germline V gene lookup returns CDR1 MNHEY and CDR2 SMNVEV (reference sequence).

The V and J genes are TRBV5-1 and TRBJ1-2, with TRBD1 as a possible D gene (5 bases). The ends were cut back, 1 base at V and 3 bases at J, with 10 bases in the middle. CDR3 length: 14 amino acids. The V gene's germline CDR1 is SGHRS and CDR2 YFSETQ. The CDR3 DNA sequence: TGCGCCAGCAGCTTGACAGGTCCTCACTATGGCTACACCTTC. Protein sequence: CASSLTGPHYGYTF.

V is TRBV7-2 and J is TRBJ2-1, with D perhaps matching TRBD2 (6 bases). V was cut by 5 bases and J by 1 base, with 15 bases left in between. There are 16 residues in the CDR3. The germline gives CDR1 SGHTA, CDR2 FQGNSA. The CDR3 DNA follows: TGTGCCAGCAGCCCACGGGGGAGTAGGTCCTACAATGAGCAGTTCTTC. Protein product: CASSPRGSRSYNEQFF.

The chain combines TRBV10-3 with TRBJ1-5; 9 bases agree with TRBD1. Germline trimming cut 4 bases from V and 5 bases from J; bases unmatched to any gene: 6. The germline V gene has CDR1 ENHRY and CDR2 SYGVKD. This CDR3 region has 15 residues. In DNA form, the CDR3 reads TGTGCCATCAGTGGGGGACAGGGAGACGATCAGCCCCAGCATTTT. Protein: CAISGGQGDDQPQHF.

This sequence joins TRBV19 and TRBJ2-4; D remains unclear. This CDR3 has 14 amino acids. V was pared by 4 bases and J by 6 bases, with 13 bases between. Per germline, CDR1 LNHDA and CDR2 SQIVND (reference sequence). The CDR3 nucleotides are TGTGCCAGTAGTACAGGATATGATAGAAACATTCAGTACTTC. It encodes CASSTGYDRNIQYF.